The next 15 T cell receptor beta chains were all read from a single sample in a study of blood T cell repertoires in COVID-19. Assay used: immunoSEQ multiplex PCR; TCRdb lists only in-frame clones, some missing. The sample lists around 120,000 clones, roughly 90% occurring once. Input material: peripheral blood. Receptor source: a man aged 60-69 years with COVID-19, enrolled during active disease.

The chain recombines TRBV3-1 (or the pseudogene TRBV3-2) with TRBJ1-1, with 10 bases aligning to TRBD1. V was pared by 4 bases and J by 5 bases, with 4 bases of the junction left unmatched. The CDR3 is 14 amino acids. The germline gives CDR1 LGHDT, CDR2 YNNKEL (reference sequence). Written as DNA, the CDR3 is TGTGCCAGCAGCCCCGGACAGGGGGGGACTGAAGCTTTCTTT. It translates to CASSPGQGGTEAFF.

The chain couples TRBV19 to TRBJ2-7; 8 bases are shared with TRBD1. Germline V CDR1 and CDR2: LNHDA, SQIVND (reference sequence). The CDR3 runs 14 residues. V gave up 4 bases and J gave up 7 bases; unmatched junction bases: 9. The CDR3 DNA sequence: TGTGCCAGTAGTACTCTCAGGGGGCGGCGAGAGCAGTACTTC. This encodes CASSTLRGRREQYF.

The V gene is TRBV7-9, the J gene TRBJ1-1, with D possibly being TRBD1 (6 bases). The CDR3 has 12 amino acids. Germline V lookup: CDR1 SEHNR, CDR2 FQNEAQ (reference sequence). V lost 5 bases to trimming and J lost 5 bases, with 9 bases between them. The CDR3 DNA is TGTGCCAGCAGCCCAACAGGGACTGAAGCTTTCTTT. Protein sequence: CASSPTGTEAFF.

The V call is TRBV27, the J call TRBJ2-1; D is ambiguous. Germline CDR1 reads MNHEY; CDR2 reads SMNVEV (reference sequence). The CDR3 is 13 residues long. V dropped 8 bases and J dropped 2 bases, with 10 bases sitting between them. This CDR3 reads CASASRTYNEQFF. Here the CDR3 DNA reads TGTGCCAGCGCCTCCAGAACCTACAATGAGCAGTTCTTC.

The gene calls are TRBV6-5 and TRBJ1-6; TRBD1 matches 7 bases. This CDR3 has 13 residues. The V segment lost 10 bases and the J segment 4 bases; nucleotides outside the gene matches: 4. Germline values: CDR1 MNHEY, CDR2 SVGAGI. The CDR3 DNA follows: TGTGCCACGACAGGGCTTTATAATTCACCCCTCCACTTT. Its translation: CATTGLYNSPLHF.

This chain connects TRBV6-2 or TRBV6-3 to TRBJ2-4; D is uncertain. The germline gives CDR1 MNHEY, CDR2 SVGEGT. The CDR3 length is 15 residues. Trimming shortened V by 0 bases and J by 2 bases, and 8 bases separated the two germline ends. The CDR3 bases are TGTGCCAGCAGTTACTCTACCGGGTCCAAAAACATTCAGTACTTC. This sequence encodes CASSYSTGSKNIQYF.

The chain uses TRBV29-1 and TRBJ2-7; no reliable D call. CDR3 size: 14 residues. The germline CDR1 and CDR2 sequences are SQVTM and ANQGSEA. V was clipped by 7 bases and J by 0 bases, with 16 bases between them. The CDR3, as DNA: TGCAGCGCCCGCTCGGCCCAGGCCTCCTACGAGCAGTACTTC. It is translated as CSARSAQASYEQYF.

The rearrangement uses TRBV7-2 and TRBJ2-7; 10 bases map to TRBD1. Unmatched junction bases numbered 7, after V lost 2 bases and J lost 3 bases. This CDR3 comprises 16 residues. Germline V gene sequence: CDR1 SGHTA, CDR2 FQGNSA. DNA for the CDR3: TGTGCCAGCAGCTTACTAGGGACAGGGGCAAGCTACGAGCAGTACTTC. It codes for CASSLLGTGASYEQYF.

This rearrangement joins TRBV11-2 to TRBJ1-1; 7 nucleotides align to TRBD1. V lost 5 bases and J lost 4; bases outside the gene matches: 10. This CDR3 is built from 15 residues. Per germline, CDR1 SGHAT and CDR2 FQNNGV. CDR3 DNA: TGTGCCAGCAGCCGCGACAGGGTAGTTGGCACTGAAGCTTTCTTT. Its translation is CASSRDRVVGTEAFF. The whole variable domain, remainder taken from reference TRBV11-2 and TRBJ1-1, is EAGVAQSPRYKIIEKRQSVAFWCNPISGHATLYWYQQILGQGPKLLIQFQNNGVVDDSQLPKDRFSAERLKGVDSTLKIQPAKLEDSAVYLCASSRDRVVGTEAFFGQGTRLTVV.

The V call is TRBV11-2, the J call TRBJ2-7, with 9 bases aligning to TRBD2. With V trimmed by 1 base and J by 4 bases, 2 bases remained unmatched. Germline CDR1 is SGHAT and CDR2 is FQNNGV. The length of the CDR3 is 14 residues. Written as DNA, the CDR3 is TGTGCCAGCAGCTTAGCAGCGGGAGGTTACGAGCAGTACTTC. Its protein product is CASSLAAGGYEQYF.

The chain carries TRBV18 and TRBJ1-2; D is possibly TRBD1 (6 bases). CDR1 and CDR2 from the germline V gene are KGHSH and LQKENI. This CDR3 spans 14 amino acids. The V end was cut by 1 base, the J end by 3 bases, with 9 bases between. The CDR3 reads CASSPRDTDYGYTF. For the CDR3, the DNA is TGTGCCAGCTCACCACGGGACACGGACTATGGCTACACCTTC.

The chain employs TRBV7-2 and TRBJ2-4; 9 bases match TRBD2. The CDR3 sequence is 14 residues long. Germline V CDR1 and CDR2: SGHTA, FQGNSA. The junction had 4 bases not matched to a gene; V was cut back by 4 bases and J by 6 bases. CDR3 nucleotides: TGTGCCAGCAGCTCTCCGACTAGCGGAAACATTCAGTACTTC. Residues: CASSSPTSGNIQYF.

The chain links TRBV14 to TRBJ2-1, with 7 bases matching TRBD2. Unmatched junction bases numbered 3, after V lost 5 bases and J lost 2 bases. The CDR3 loop spans 14 amino acids. Looked up from germline, CDR1 is SGHDN and CDR2 is FVKESK. This CDR3 is CASSAGRTYNEQFF. The CDR3 DNA reads TGTGCCAGCAGCGCCGGGAGGACCTACAATGAGCAGTTCTTC.

V gene TRBV11-2 combines with J gene TRBJ1-1; D might be TRBD1 (5 bases). There are 13 residues in the CDR3. Germline V gene sequence: CDR1 SGHAT, CDR2 FQNNGV. Between the trimmed V and J ends, which lost 2 bases and 5 bases, there was a span of 9 bases. DNA for the CDR3: TGTGCCAGCAGCTTATCGCGGGGGACTGAAGCTTTCTTT. It is translated as CASSLSRGTEAFF.

The chain uses TRBV19 and TRBJ1-4, with 8 bases matching TRBD1. V lost 6 bases and J lost 8; bases outside the gene matches: 5. The germline V gene encodes CDR1 LNHDA and CDR2 SQIVND (reference sequence). The CDR3 runs 13 residues. CDR3 protein: CASRTGADEKLFF. The CDR3 DNA follows: TGTGCCAGTAGGACAGGGGCAGACGAAAAACTGTTTTTT.